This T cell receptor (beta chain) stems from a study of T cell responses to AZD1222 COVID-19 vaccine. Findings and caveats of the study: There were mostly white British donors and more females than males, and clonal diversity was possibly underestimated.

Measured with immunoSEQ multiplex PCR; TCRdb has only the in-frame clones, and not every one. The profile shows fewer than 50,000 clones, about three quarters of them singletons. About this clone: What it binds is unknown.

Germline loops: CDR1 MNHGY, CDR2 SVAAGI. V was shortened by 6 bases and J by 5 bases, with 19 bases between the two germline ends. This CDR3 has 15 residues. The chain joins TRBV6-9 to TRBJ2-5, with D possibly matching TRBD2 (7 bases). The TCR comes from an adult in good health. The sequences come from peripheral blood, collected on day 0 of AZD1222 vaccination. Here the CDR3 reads CASSPLGGREETQYF. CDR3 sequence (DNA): TGTGCCAGCAGCCCTCTGGGGGGGCGGGAGGAGACCCAGTACTTC.